The 8 T cell receptor beta chains below all came from one sample that was sequenced in a study of blood T cells in healthy people across ages (dated by TCRdb to the mid-2010s). Library creation used 5' RACE. Sequencer: Illumina HiSeq 2500. The second PCR ran for about 6 to 11 cycles and used a J-beta primer mix along with a sample-barcoded 5' primer. TCRdb trimmed the raw reads at Q25, called clones with MiXCR and kept productive beta chains. Every entry covers one CDR3 protein and lists the most common genes and DNA from its rows. The sample has some 1,500,000 distinct CDR3 sequences on record, about 42% of them singletons. Jointly, the top ten make up approximately 4.1% of the sample. Sample: blood. These receptor sequences come from a woman between 18 and 29 years old in good health.

This clonotype was observed at least ten times. This sequence joins TRBV6-2 or TRBV6-3 and TRBJ2-7; no reliable D call. CDR3 length: 12 amino acids. V was shortened by 2 bases and J by 2 bases, with 4 bases between the two germline ends. Germline-derived CDR1 and CDR2 are MNHEY and SVGEGT. The CDR3 bases are TGTGCCAGCAGTTACCCCACCTACGAGCAGTACTTC. Translating it yields CASSYPTYEQYF.

This clonotype was counted a single time. The V and J genes are TRBV20-1 and TRBJ2-3; D assignment may be TRBD1 or TRBD2 (5 bases each). V lost 0 bases and J 2 bases, leaving 12 bases between the germline ends. CDR3 size: 15 residues. The germline CDR1 and CDR2 sequences are DFQATT and SNEGSKA (reference sequence). CDR3 coding DNA: TGCAGTGCTAGAGATTCGAGCGGACACACAGATACGCAGTATTTT. This gives the protein CSARDSSGHTDTQYF.

This chain connects TRBV20-1 to TRBJ2-1, with 13 bases fitting TRBD2. CDR1 DFQATT and CDR2 SNEGSKA come from the germline V gene (reference sequence). The CDR3 length is 14 residues. V trimming: 6 bases; J trimming: 8 bases; junction bases outside the gene matches: 7. Here the CDR3 reads CSARTSGSSDEQFF. CDR3 nucleotides: TGCAGTGCCAGGACTAGCGGGAGTTCAGATGAGCAGTTCTTC.

This clonotype occurred a few times. The genes are TRBV28 and TRBJ2-1; 7 nucleotides line up with TRBD2. V shed 6 bases and J 7 bases; nucleotides not matched to a gene: 18. Germline CDR1 and CDR2: MDHEN and SYDVKM. The length of the CDR3 is 17 residues. The CDR3 bases are TGTGCCAGCAGCTTGTCACAGAGCGGGGTCCTGGGGAATGAGCAGTTCTTC. Translated, it gives CASSLSQSGVLGNEQFF.

This chain connects TRBV6-1 to TRBJ2-1, with 7 bases aligning to TRBD1. V was pared by 6 bases and J by 1 base, with 15 bases of the junction left unmatched. Germline values: CDR1 MNHNS, CDR2 SASEGT. The length of the CDR3 is 18 residues. In DNA form, the CDR3 reads TGTGCCAGCAGCCCCACTATTCCCAGGGGGTATTCCTACAATGAGCAGTTCTTC. Its translation is CASSPTIPRGYSYNEQFF.

The V call is TRBV20-1, the J call TRBJ2-5; D uncertain. CDR3 length: 14 amino acids. The germline gives CDR1 DFQATT, CDR2 SNEGSKA (reference sequence). The germline V and J ends were trimmed by 0 bases and 0 bases, with 8 bases remaining between them. The CDR3, as DNA: TGCAGTGCTAGAGAAGAACAGTACCAAGAGACCCAGTACTTC. It is translated as CSAREEQYQETQYF.

The V and J genes are TRBV29-1 and TRBJ2-6, with D tentatively TRBD2 (6 bases). The CDR3 has 13 amino acids. Germline CDR1 and CDR2: SQVTM and ANQGSEA. V lost 8 bases and J 1 base, leaving 9 bases between the germline ends. The CDR3 sequence is CSSRESGANVLTF. The DNA for the CDR3 is TGCAGCTCACGGGAGTCTGGGGCCAACGTCCTGACTTTC. Full variable domain (rest looked up from reference TRBV29-1 and TRBJ2-6): SAVISQKPSRDICQRGTSLTIQCQVDSQVTMMFWYRQQPGQSLTLIATANQGSEATYESGFVIDKFPISRPNLTFSTLTVSNMSPEDSSIYLCSSRESGANVLTFGAGSRLTVL.

The chain recombines TRBV14 with TRBJ2-7, with a weak D call TRBD2 (6 bases). CDR1 SGHDN and CDR2 FVKESK come from the germline V gene. Trimming pared 0 bases from V and 1 base from J, leaving 19 bases between. The CDR3 spans 18 residues. DNA of the CDR3: TGTGCCAGCAGCCAAGAAAGGAGACCCCGGGACTCTTCCTACGAGCAGTACTTC. Its protein is CASSQERRPRDSSYEQYF.